The clone carrying this T cell receptor (beta chain) is labeled medium-sized. Its antigen is unidentified. This sample is drawn from a study of T cell repertoires in aging, cancer and after chemotherapy. Turning to the study itself: Six age groups, ranging from 30 or younger to 70 or older, included the donors.

Amplification of TCR beta used genomic DNA extracted from peripheral blood. Trimming stripped 8 bases from V and 0 bases from J, with 10 bases between. The length of the CDR3 is 13 residues. Germline V lookup: CDR1 ENHRY, CDR2 SYGVKD. TRB rearrangements spanning V, D and J were amplified using mixed TRB-A/B primers. TCRdb ran MiXCR on the multiplex PCR reads and lists one entry per CDR3 protein. Counted here are some 3,000 distinct CDR3 sequences, approximately 23% occurring once; the ten biggest clones make up 9.5% to 12%. General observations from the study: Age-matched healthy donors had significantly more diverse, less clonal blood TCR repertoires than untreated cancer patients. Rebound thymic output was suggested by rising median generation probability during chemotherapy in each cancer cohort. In cancer patients, declining TCR diversity with age involved lost richness and lost evenness.

What was sequenced was blood. This TCR was sampled from a human donor with a solid tumor. This chain links TRBV10-3 with TRBJ1-1, with TRBD1 as a possible D gene (6 bases). The CDR3 DNA is TGTGCCATCGGACAGTTTATGAACACTGAAGCTTTCTTT. Translation: CAIGQFMNTEAFF.